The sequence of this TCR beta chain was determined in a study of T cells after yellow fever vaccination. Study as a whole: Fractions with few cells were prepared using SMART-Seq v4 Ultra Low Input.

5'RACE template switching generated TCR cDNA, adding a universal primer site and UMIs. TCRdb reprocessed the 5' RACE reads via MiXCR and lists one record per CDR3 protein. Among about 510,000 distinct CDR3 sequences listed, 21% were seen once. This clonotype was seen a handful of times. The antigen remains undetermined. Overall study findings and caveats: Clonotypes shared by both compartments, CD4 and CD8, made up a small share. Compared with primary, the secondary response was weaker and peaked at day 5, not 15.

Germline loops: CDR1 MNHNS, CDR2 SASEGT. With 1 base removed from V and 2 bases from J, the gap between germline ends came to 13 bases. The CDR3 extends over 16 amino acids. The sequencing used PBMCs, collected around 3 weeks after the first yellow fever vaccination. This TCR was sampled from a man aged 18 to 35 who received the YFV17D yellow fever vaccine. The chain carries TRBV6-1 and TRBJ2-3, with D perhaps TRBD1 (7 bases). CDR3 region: CASSEDRGTATDTQYF. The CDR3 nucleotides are TGTGCCAGCAGTGAAGATCGGGGGACAGCCACAGATACGCAGTATTTT.